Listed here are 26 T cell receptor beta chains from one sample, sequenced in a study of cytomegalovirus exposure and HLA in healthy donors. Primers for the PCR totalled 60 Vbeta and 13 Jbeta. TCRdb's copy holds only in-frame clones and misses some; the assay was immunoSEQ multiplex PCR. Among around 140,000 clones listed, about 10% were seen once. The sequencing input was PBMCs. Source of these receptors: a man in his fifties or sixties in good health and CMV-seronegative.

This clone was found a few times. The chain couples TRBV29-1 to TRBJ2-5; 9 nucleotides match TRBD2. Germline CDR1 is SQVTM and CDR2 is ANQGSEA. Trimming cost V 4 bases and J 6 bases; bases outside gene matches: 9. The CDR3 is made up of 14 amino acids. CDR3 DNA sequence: TGCAGCGTTGTAGGTAGCGGGAGCTTGAAGACCCAGTACTTC. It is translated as CSVVGSGSLKTQYF. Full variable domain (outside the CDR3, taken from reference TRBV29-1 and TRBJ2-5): SAVISQKPSRDICQRGTSLTIQCQVDSQVTMMFWYRQQPGQSLTLIATANQGSEATYESGFVIDKFPISRPNLTFSTLTVSNMSPEDSSIYLCSVVGSGSLKTQYFGPGTRLLVL.

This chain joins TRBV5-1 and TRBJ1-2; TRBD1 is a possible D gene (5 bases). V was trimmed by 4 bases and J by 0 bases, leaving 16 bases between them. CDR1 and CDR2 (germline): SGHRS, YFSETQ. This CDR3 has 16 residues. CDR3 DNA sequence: TGCGCCAGCAGCATGGAGGGGCCCCCCCCTAACTATGGCTACACCTTC. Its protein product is CASSMEGPPPNYGYTF.

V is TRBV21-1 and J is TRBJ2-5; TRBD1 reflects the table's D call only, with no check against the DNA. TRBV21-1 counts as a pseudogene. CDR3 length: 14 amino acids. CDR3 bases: TGTGCCAGCAGCAATCCATACAGGGAAGAGACCCAGTACTTC. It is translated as CASSNPYREETQYF.

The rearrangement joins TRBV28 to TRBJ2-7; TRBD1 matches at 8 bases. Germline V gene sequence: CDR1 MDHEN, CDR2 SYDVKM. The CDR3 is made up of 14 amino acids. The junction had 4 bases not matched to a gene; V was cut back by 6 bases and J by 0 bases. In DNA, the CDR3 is TGTGCCAGCAGACGACAGGGGAGCTCCTACGAGCAGTACTTC. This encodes CASRRQGSSYEQYF.

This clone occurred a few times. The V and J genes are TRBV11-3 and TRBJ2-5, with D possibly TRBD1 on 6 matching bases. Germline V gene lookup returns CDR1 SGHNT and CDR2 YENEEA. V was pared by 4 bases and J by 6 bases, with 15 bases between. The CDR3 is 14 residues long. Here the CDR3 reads CASSSVRGPQTQYF. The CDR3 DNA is TGTGCCAGCAGCTCAGTCAGGGGACCGCAGACCCAGTACTTC.

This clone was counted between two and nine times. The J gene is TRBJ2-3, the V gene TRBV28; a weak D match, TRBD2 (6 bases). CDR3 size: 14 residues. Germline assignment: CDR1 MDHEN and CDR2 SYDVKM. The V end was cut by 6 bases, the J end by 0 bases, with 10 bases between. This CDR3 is CASRGGISTDTQYF. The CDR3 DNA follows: TGTGCCAGCAGAGGCGGGATCAGCACAGATACGCAGTATTTT.

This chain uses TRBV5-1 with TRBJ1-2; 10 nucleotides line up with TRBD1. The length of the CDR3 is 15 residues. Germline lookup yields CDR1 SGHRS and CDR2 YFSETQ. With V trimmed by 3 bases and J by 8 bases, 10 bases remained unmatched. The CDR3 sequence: CASSSAGTGVGGYTF. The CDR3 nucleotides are TGCGCCAGCAGCTCCGCGGGGACAGGGGTAGGGGGCTACACCTTC.

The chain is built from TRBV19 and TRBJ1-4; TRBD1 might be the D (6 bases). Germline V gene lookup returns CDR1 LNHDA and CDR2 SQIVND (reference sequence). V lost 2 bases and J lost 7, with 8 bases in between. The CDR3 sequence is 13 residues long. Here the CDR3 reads CASSIRQAEKLFF. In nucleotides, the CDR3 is TGTGCCAGTAGTATACGACAGGCTGAAAAACTGTTTTTT.

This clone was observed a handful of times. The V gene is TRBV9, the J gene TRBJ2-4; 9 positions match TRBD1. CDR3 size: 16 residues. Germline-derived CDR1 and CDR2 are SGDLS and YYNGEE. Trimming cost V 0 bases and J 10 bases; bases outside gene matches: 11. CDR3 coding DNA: TGTGCCAGCAGCGTAGCGGGACAGGGTACCCTAGAGATTCAGTACTTC. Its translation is CASSVAGQGTLEIQYF.

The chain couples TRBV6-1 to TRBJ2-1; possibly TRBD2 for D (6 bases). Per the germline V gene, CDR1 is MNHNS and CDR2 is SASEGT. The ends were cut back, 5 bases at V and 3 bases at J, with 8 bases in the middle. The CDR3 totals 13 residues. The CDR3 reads CASSRDFYNEQFF. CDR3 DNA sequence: TGTGCCAGCAGTAGGGACTTCTACAATGAGCAGTTCTTC.

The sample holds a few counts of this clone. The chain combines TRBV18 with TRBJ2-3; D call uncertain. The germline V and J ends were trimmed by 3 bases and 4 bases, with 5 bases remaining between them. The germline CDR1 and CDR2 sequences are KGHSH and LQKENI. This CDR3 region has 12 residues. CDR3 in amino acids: CASSPTSDTQYF. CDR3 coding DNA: TGTGCCAGCTCACCGACTTCAGATACGCAGTATTTT.

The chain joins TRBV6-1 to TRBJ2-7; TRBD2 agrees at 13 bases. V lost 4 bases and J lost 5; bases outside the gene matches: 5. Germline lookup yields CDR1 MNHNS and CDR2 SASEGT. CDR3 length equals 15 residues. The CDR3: CASSAWTSGGDEQYF. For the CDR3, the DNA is TGTGCCAGCAGTGCCTGGACTAGCGGGGGTGACGAGCAGTACTTC.

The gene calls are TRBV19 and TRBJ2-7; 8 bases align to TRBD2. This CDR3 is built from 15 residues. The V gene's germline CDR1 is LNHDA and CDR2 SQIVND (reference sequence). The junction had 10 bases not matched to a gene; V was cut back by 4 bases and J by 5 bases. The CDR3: CASSNQAGVGNEQYF. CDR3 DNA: TGTGCCAGTAGTAATCAAGCGGGAGTGGGAAACGAGCAGTACTTC.

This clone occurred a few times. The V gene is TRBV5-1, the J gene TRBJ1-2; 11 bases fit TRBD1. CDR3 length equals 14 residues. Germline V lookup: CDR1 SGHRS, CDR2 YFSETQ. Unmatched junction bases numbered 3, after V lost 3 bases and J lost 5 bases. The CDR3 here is CASSSGQGDYGYTF. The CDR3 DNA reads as TGCGCCAGCAGCTCGGGACAGGGGGATTATGGCTACACCTTC.

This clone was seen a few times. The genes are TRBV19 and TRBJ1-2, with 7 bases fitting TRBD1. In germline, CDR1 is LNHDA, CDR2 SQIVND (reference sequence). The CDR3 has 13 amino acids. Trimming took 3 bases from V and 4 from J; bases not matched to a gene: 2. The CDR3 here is CASSIGTVYGYTF. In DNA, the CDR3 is TGTGCCAGTAGTATCGGGACAGTCTATGGCTACACCTTC.

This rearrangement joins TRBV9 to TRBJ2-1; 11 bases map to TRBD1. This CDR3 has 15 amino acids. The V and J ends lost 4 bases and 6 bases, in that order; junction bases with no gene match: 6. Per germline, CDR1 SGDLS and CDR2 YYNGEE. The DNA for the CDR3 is TGTGCCAGCAGCTTATCCGGGACAGGGGGCAATGAGCAGTTCTTC. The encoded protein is CASSLSGTGGNEQFF.

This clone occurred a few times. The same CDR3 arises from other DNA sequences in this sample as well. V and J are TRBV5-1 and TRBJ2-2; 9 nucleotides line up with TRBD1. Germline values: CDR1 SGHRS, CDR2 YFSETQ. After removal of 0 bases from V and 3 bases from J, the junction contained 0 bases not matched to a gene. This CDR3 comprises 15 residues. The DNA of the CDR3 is TGCGCCAGCAGCTTGGGGGACAGGGACACCGGGGAGCTGTTTTTT. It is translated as CASSLGDRDTGELFF.

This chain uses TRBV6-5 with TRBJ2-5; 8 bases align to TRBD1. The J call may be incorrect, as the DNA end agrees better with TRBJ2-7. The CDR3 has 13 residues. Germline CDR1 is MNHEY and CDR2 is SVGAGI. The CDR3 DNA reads TGTGCCAGCAGACGACAGGGGCCGTACGAGCAGTACTTC. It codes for CASRRQGPYEQYF.

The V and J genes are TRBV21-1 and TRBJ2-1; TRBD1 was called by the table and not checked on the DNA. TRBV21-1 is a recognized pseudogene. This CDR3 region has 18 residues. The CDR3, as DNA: TGTGCCAGCAGCAACCCCGATCGGGACAACGGCTCCTACAATGAGCAGTTCTTC. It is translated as CASSNPDRDNGSYNEQFF.

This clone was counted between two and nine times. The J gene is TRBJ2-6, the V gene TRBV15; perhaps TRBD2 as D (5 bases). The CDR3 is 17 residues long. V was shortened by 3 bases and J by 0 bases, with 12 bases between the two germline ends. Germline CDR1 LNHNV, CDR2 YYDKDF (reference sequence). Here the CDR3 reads CATSSTGVPSGANVLTF. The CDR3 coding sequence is TGTGCCACCAGCAGCACCGGGGTGCCCTCTGGGGCCAACGTCCTGACTTTC. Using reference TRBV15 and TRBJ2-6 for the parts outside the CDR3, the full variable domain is DAMVIQNPRYQVTQFGKPVTLSCSQTLNHNVMYWYQQKSSQAPKLLFHYYDKDFNNEADTPDNFQSRRPNTSFCFLDIRSPGLGDTAMYLCATSSTGVPSGANVLTFGAGSRLTVL.

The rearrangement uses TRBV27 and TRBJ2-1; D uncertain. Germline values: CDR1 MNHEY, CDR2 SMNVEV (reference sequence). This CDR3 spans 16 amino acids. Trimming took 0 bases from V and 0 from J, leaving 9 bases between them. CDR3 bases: TGTGCCAGCAGTTTATCAGGCGGTAGCTCCTACAATGAGCAGTTCTTC. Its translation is CASSLSGGSSYNEQFF.

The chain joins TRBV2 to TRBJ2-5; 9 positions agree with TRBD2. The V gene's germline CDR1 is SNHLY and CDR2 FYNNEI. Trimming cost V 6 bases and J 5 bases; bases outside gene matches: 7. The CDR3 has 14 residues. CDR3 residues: CASRRGGVRETQYF. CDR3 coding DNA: TGTGCCAGCAGGCGGGGGGGCGTTCGGGAGACCCAGTACTTC.

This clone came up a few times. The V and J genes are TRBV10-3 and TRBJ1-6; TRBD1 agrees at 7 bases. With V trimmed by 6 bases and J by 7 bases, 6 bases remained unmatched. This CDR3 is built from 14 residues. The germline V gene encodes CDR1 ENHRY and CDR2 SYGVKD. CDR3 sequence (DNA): TGTGCCATCAGAGGGGACAGTGGGAATTCACCCCTCCACTTT. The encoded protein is CAIRGDSGNSPLHF.

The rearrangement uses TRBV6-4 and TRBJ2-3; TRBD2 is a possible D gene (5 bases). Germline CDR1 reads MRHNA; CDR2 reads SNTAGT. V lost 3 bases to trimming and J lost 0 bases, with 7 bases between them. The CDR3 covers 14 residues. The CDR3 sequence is CASSERGSTDTQYF. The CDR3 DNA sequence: TGTGCCAGCAGTGAACGGGGAAGCACAGATACGCAGTATTTT.

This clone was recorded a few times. CDR3 sequence (DNA): TGTGCCAGCAGTTTTGGTACGGAGGCAGATACGCAGTATTTT. This encodes CASSFGTEADTQYF. The V call is TRBV27, the J call TRBJ2-3; D may be TRBD2 (5 bases). The CDR3 consists of 14 residues. Between the trimmed V and J ends, which lost 3 bases and 4 bases, there was a span of 11 bases. CDR1 is MNHEY, CDR2 SMNVEV, per germline (reference sequence).

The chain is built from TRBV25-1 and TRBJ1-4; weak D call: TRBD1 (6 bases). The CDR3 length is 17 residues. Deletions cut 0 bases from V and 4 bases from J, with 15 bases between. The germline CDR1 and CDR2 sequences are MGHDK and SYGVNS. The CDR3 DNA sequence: TGTGCCAGCAGTGAATATAGGGGGGGCAGGGGTAATGAAAAACTGTTTTTT. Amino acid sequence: CASSEYRGGRGNEKLFF.